This T cell receptor (beta chain) was retrieved from a study of T cell responses to AZD1222 COVID-19 vaccine. Germline values: CDR1 SGHRS, CDR2 YFSETQ. Trimming cost V 7 bases and J 7 bases, with 20 bases left between them. The CDR3 covers 14 residues. Here immunoSEQ multiplex PCR was the method, and the copy in TCRdb shows in-frame clones only, minus some. The table records 150,000 to 200,000 clones, around 94% of them present only once. Broader study findings: Increases in Spike-specific TCR breadth and depth were seen after two AZD1222 doses. Vaccine-related CD4 TCRs covered spike, predominating at 160-218 and 743-854. Just a handful of AZD1222 recipients tested seropositive at baseline.

On this clone itself: Its specificity is unknown.

The sequencing here drew on peripheral blood, taken 28 days after the second AZD1222 dose. The sequence was obtained from an adult who received the AZD1222 COVID-19 vaccine. The rearrangement uses TRBV5-1 and TRBJ2-5; D might be TRBD1 (6 bases). The CDR3 sequence is CASLQGETYGTQYF. DNA for the CDR3: TGCGCCAGCCTACAGGGAGAAACGTACGGGACCCAGTACTTC.